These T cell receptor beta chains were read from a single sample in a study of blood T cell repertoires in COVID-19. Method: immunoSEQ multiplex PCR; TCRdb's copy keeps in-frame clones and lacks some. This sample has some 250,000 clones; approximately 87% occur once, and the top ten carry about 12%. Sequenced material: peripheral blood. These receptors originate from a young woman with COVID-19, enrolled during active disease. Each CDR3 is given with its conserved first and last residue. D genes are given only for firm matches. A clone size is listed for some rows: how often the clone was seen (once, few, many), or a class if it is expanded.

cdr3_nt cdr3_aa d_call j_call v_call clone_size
TGTGCCAGCAGCTTTGTAACAAAGAACTACGAGCAGTACTTC CASSFVTKNYEQYF NA TRBJ2-7 TRBV7-2 few
TGTGCCACTATCGCGGGAGGTCAGCCCCAGCATTTT CATIAGGQPQHF NA TRBJ1-5 TRBV6-5 NA
TGCAGCGTTGGCGGGACAGTGACATCCTACGAGCAGTACTTC CSVGGTVTSYEQYF NA TRBJ2-7 TRBV29-1 once
TGTGCCAGCAGTAAACGAGGGGGTTGGTCCCCAGAAGCTTTCTTT CASSKRGGWSPEAFF NA TRBJ1-1 TRBV27 NA
TGTGCCAGCAGTTACTCGGGGGACTTTGGCTATGGCTACACCTTC CASSYSGDFGYGYTF NA TRBJ1-2 TRBV6-6 NA
TGTGCCACACCCCGGCAGGGCGCTTACACCTTC CATPRQGAYTF NA TRBJ1-2 TRBV12-1 NA
TGTGCCAGCAGTAAAAAGGGCCTGGGGGGATTAGAGTCTGGGGCCAACGTCCTGACTTTC CASSKKGLGGLESGANVLTF NA TRBJ2-6 TRBV3-1/TRBV3-2 NA
TGCGCCAGCAGCCCCTGGACAGGGGAGTCTGGTTCACCCCTCCACTTT CASSPWTGESGSPLHF TRBD1 TRBJ1-6 TRBV5-1 NA
TGCAGTGCTAGTCGCGGGGATGGCTACACCTTC CSASRGDGYTF NA TRBJ1-2 TRBV20-1 once
TGTGCCAGTAGTAGGGGCGTAGGGACACGGAGTGAGCAGTTCTTC CASSRGVGTRSEQFF NA TRBJ2-1 TRBV19 NA
TGTGCCAGCTCGCCCGGGGACAACGAGCAGTACTTC CASSPGDNEQYF NA TRBJ2-7 TRBV18 NA
TGTGCCATCAGTGAGTCAATGGGCGCCGGGGAGCTGTTTTTT CAISESMGAGELFF NA TRBJ2-2 TRBV10-3 NA
TGTGCCAGCAGCCACGACAGGGAGGCCACCTACGAGCAGTACTTC CASSHDREATYEQYF NA TRBJ2-7 TRBV27 few
TGTGCCAGCAGCCAAGAGCTTGGCCTGACCTACGAGCAGTACTTC CASSQELGLTYEQYF NA TRBJ2-7 TRBV3-1/TRBV3-2 NA
TGCGCCAGCAGCCCCGGGAACCCCGGGGGCAATCAGCCCCAGCATTTT CASSPGNPGGNQPQHF NA TRBJ1-5 TRBV5-1 NA
TGTGCCAGTAGTTTTATTGGCACCCTAGGTCGGCCCCAGCATTTT CASSFIGTLGRPQHF NA TRBJ1-5 TRBV27 NA
TGTGCCAGCAGCCAAGATTACGGACAGCCCTACGAGCAGTACTTC CASSQDYGQPYEQYF NA TRBJ2-7 TRBV3-1/TRBV3-2 NA
TGTGCCAGCAGTTATCTAGGGGGAACCGGGGAGCTGTTTTTT CASSYLGGTGELFF NA TRBJ2-2 TRBV6-2/TRBV6-3 NA
TGTGCCAGCAGCTTGGTTCGGGGAAGTGAGCAGTTCTTC CASSLVRGSEQFF NA TRBJ2-1 TRBV5-6 NA
TGTGCCAGCAGCCCCCCCCTAGCGCCAACCGGGGAGCTGTTTTTT CASSPPLAPTGELFF NA TRBJ2-2 TRBV5-4 once
TGTGCCAGCAGTTACTCATTAGGGGGATCTGAAGCTTTCTTT CASSYSLGGSEAFF NA TRBJ1-1 TRBV6-5 once
TGTGCCAGCAGCTCAACGGGGGATACGCAGTATTTT CASSSTGDTQYF NA TRBJ2-3 TRBV7-2 NA
TGCGCCAGCGGGACTGGACCCTCCTACGAGCAGTACTTC CASGTGPSYEQYF NA TRBJ2-7 TRBV5-1 NA
TGTGCCATCAGTGAAGGGACAGGGGACTACTACGAGCAGTACTTC CAISEGTGDYYEQYF TRBD1 TRBJ2-7 TRBV10-3 NA
TGTGCCAGCAGGTTTGGGGGAGGCCGGGAGCTGTTTTTT CASRFGGGRELFF NA TRBJ2-2 TRBV27 NA
TGCGCCAGCAGCCCGAGACAGGGGGATATGAACACTGAAGCTTTCTTT CASSPRQGDMNTEAFF TRBD1 TRBJ1-1 TRBV5-1 NA
TGTGCCAGCCAACCGGGACAAGGGGCAGATACGCAGTATTTT CASQPGQGADTQYF NA TRBJ2-3 TRBV5-4 NA
TGTGCCACCAGTGCCGCACCGGGACAGGGGGCGAATGAGCAGTTCTTC CATSAAPGQGANEQFF TRBD1 TRBJ2-1 TRBV24-1 NA
TGTGCCAGCAGTTTAGAACCCCAACTTTGGGCAGGGGCAACGGAAGAGCAGTACTTC CASSLEPQLWAGATEEQYF NA TRBJ2-7 TRBV27 NA
TGTGCCAGCAGTTCCGAGGGGGACGGGAGCAATCAGCCCCAGCATTTT CASSSEGDGSNQPQHF NA TRBJ1-5 TRBV28 NA
TGTGCCAGCAGAGGACAGGGGTACGAGCAGTACTTC CASRGQGYEQYF TRBD1 TRBJ2-7 TRBV6-5 once
TGCGCCAGCAGTTCGACAGGGACTGGGGGCTACACCTTC CASSSTGTGGYTF TRBD1 TRBJ1-2 TRBV10-1 NA